Below, 26 T cell receptor beta chains from the same sample are listed, as sequenced in a study of blood T cell repertoires in COVID-19. Generated by immunoSEQ multiplex PCR, the TCRdb table keeps only in-frame clones and is missing some. The sample has some 700,000 clones; 85% to 90% are singletons. The specimen sequenced was peripheral blood. Receptors were obtained from a woman aged 18-29 years with acute or convalescent COVID-19.

This clone was counted a single time. The chain combines TRBV6-2 or TRBV6-3 with TRBJ2-1; TRBD2 agrees at 12 bases. V lost 0 bases, J lost 6 bases, and 6 bases stayed unmatched. In germline, CDR1 is MNHEY, CDR2 SVGEGT. CDR3 length equals 17 residues. CDR3 sequence: CASSYSATSGGSNEQFF. The CDR3 DNA follows: TGTGCCAGCAGTTACTCCGCGACTAGCGGGGGCAGCAATGAGCAGTTCTTC.

The table lists this clone with a count of one. The J gene is TRBJ2-7, the V gene TRBV6-5; TRBD1 matches at 8 bases. Germline V CDR1 and CDR2: MNHEY, SVGAGI. CDR3 size: 13 residues. With V trimmed by 7 bases and J by 3 bases, 5 bases remained unmatched. This CDR3 reads CASKQGVFYEQYF. The CDR3 nucleotides read TGTGCCAGCAAACAGGGGGTTTTCTACGAGCAGTACTTC.

The chain recombines TRBV27 with TRBJ2-1; TRBD2 matches 12 bases. V was pared by 5 bases and J by 4 bases, with 3 bases of the junction left unmatched. There are 15 residues in the CDR3. Germline V lookup: CDR1 MNHEY, CDR2 SMNVEV (reference sequence). The CDR3 here is CASSRLAGVYNEQFF. The CDR3 DNA reads as TGTGCCAGCAGTCGACTAGCGGGGGTTTACAATGAGCAGTTCTTC.

The chain recombines TRBV30 with TRBJ1-1; 12 bases align to TRBD1. The CDR3 length is 13 residues. Unmatched junction bases numbered 6, after V lost 8 bases and J lost 5 bases. CDR1 is GTSNPN and CDR2 is SVGIG in the germline V gene (reference sequence). The CDR3 region has the DNA TGTGCCCGGGACAGGGGGCCCGGGACTGAAGCTTTCTTT. Its protein is CARDRGPGTEAFF.

The chain uses TRBV6-2 or TRBV6-3 and TRBJ1-1; weak D call: TRBD1 (5 bases). Germline V gives CDR1 MNHEY, CDR2 SVGEGT. V lost 4 bases and J lost 0, with 9 bases in between. This CDR3 comprises 14 residues. CDR3 region: CASSSDSMNTEAFF. CDR3 coding DNA: TGTGCCAGCAGTTCCGACAGTATGAACACTGAAGCTTTCTTT.

This clone was seen once. V and J are TRBV5-6 and TRBJ2-7; perhaps TRBD2 as D (5 bases). Per germline, CDR1 SGHDT and CDR2 YYEEEE. There are 14 residues in the CDR3. Between the trimmed V and J ends, which lost 3 bases and 2 bases, there was a span of 12 bases. As DNA, the CDR3 is TGTGCCAGCAGCTCTTATGAGCGGCCCTACGAGCAGTACTTC. Protein: CASSSYERPYEQYF.

V and J are TRBV13 and TRBJ2-7, with 8 bases that match TRBD1. V lost 2 bases, J lost 5 bases, and 8 bases stayed unmatched. CDR3 length equals 15 residues. Germline V gene lookup returns CDR1 PRHDT and CDR2 FYEKMQ (reference sequence). This chain's CDR3 is CASSLLGQGNDEQYF. The CDR3 region has the DNA TGTGCCAGCAGCTTACTAGGACAGGGTAACGACGAGCAGTACTTC.

The chain recombines TRBV7-9 with TRBJ1-3; D remains ambiguous. Germline V CDR1 and CDR2: SEHNR, FQNEAQ (reference sequence). The CDR3 loop spans 15 amino acids. The V gene lost 3 bases and the J gene lost 0 bases, with 9 bases spanning the gap. DNA of the CDR3: TGTGCCAGCAGCTTTCATCGGGGCTCTGGAAACACCATATATTTT. Translation gives CASSFHRGSGNTIYF.

The chain combines TRBV30 with TRBJ1-2; D might be TRBD1 (6 bases). The germline V gene has CDR1 GTSNPN and CDR2 SVGIG (reference sequence). The CDR3 runs to 14 residues. V was shortened by 0 bases and J by 4 bases, with 12 bases between the two germline ends. DNA of the CDR3: TGTGCCTGGAGTGTAAAGGGGGGGGTCTATGGCTACACCTTC. Encoded protein: CAWSVKGGVYGYTF.

The chain couples TRBV24-1 to TRBJ2-2; 7 bases align to TRBD1. The CDR3 has 14 amino acids. Germline trimming cut 3 bases from V and 6 bases from J; bases unmatched to any gene: 3. Per the germline V gene, CDR1 is KGHDR and CDR2 is SFDVKD. This CDR3 reads CATSDLQGAGELFF. CDR3 in DNA: TGTGCCACCAGTGATCTCCAGGGGGCCGGGGAGCTGTTTTTT.

V and J are TRBV5-1 and TRBJ1-4; D might be TRBD1 (6 bases). V was shortened by 9 bases and J by 8 bases, with 20 bases between the two germline ends. Germline loops: CDR1 SGHRS, CDR2 YFSETQ. This CDR3 comprises 14 residues. CDR3 region: CAILRGRDSEKLFF. As DNA, the CDR3 is TGCGCCATCCTTAGGGGGAGGGATTCAGAAAAACTGTTTTTT.

The chain recombines TRBV6-5 with TRBJ2-1; possible D gene TRBD2, 6 bases. The CDR3 consists of 13 residues. Germline CDR1 and CDR2: MNHEY and SVGAGI. V was pared by 2 bases and J by 9 bases, with 11 bases between. The CDR3, as DNA: TGTGCCAGCAGTTACCGGGAGAGAGGTGAGCAGTTCTTC. It codes for CASSYRERGEQFF.

This clone has a handful of counts. The V gene is TRBV5-1, the J gene TRBJ1-2, with 7 bases fitting TRBD1. This CDR3 comprises 15 residues. The ends lost 3 bases at V and 0 bases at J; junction bases unmatched: 5. Per germline, CDR1 SGHRS and CDR2 YFSETQ. The CDR3, as DNA: TGCGCCAGCAGCTCGGCGGGACAGACTAACTATGGCTACACCTTC. It codes for CASSSAGQTNYGYTF.

Here the CDR3 reads CASSPFRQDKHIRGYEQYF. The CDR3 DNA follows: TGTGCCAGCTCACCATTTAGGCAAGATAAACACATAAGGGGATACGAGCAGTACTTC. The chain employs TRBV18 and TRBJ2-7; perhaps TRBD1 as D (5 bases). The germline CDR1 and CDR2 sequences are KGHSH and LQKENI. The germline V and J ends were trimmed by 2 bases and 4 bases, with 27 bases remaining between them. CDR3 size: 19 residues.

J is TRBJ2-1 and V is TRBV11-3; 7 nucleotides line up with TRBD2. CDR3 size: 15 residues. The junction had 9 bases not matched to a gene; V was cut back by 6 bases and J by 4 bases. Germline lookup yields CDR1 SGHNT and CDR2 YENEEA. The CDR3, as DNA: TGTGCCAGCAGTTGGGGCCGGGGGGATTACAATGAGCAGTTCTTC. It is translated as CASSWGRGDYNEQFF.

The chain employs TRBV5-6 and TRBJ2-7; 9 bases align to TRBD1. Germline V gives CDR1 SGHDT, CDR2 YYEEEE. This CDR3 spans 15 amino acids. The V and J ends lost 3 bases and 5 bases, in that order; junction bases with no gene match: 9. The CDR3 loop is CASSSGGTGFHEQYF. In DNA, the CDR3 is TGTGCCAGCAGCTCAGGGGGGACAGGGTTCCACGAGCAGTACTTC. Full variable domain (missing parts from reference TRBV5-6 and TRBJ2-7): DAGVTQSPTHLIKTRGQQVTLRCSPKSGHDTVSWYQQALGQGPQFIFQYYEEEERQRGNFPDRFSGHQFPNYSSELNVNALLLGDSALYLCASSSGGTGFHEQYFGPGTRLTVT.

CDR3 sequence (DNA): TGTGCCAGCAGTGTCGCGACAGGGAACAATTCACCCCTCCACTTT. This translates into CASSVATGNNSPLHF. The chain is built from TRBV6-4 and TRBJ1-6; 7 bases align to TRBD1. This CDR3 contains 15 residues. Losses at the gene ends were 4 bases for V and 7 bases for J; bases not matched to a gene: 7. Germline-derived CDR1 and CDR2 are MRHNA and SNTAGT.

The gene calls are TRBV28 and TRBJ2-3; unclear D gene. This CDR3 spans 11 amino acids. Germline V CDR1 and CDR2: MDHEN, SYDVKM. V lost 5 bases and J 3 bases, leaving 3 bases between the germline ends. The DNA for the CDR3 is TGTGCCAGCAGTCTTACAGATACGCAGTATTTT. As protein: CASSLTDTQYF.

The chain is built from TRBV14 and TRBJ1-2; D is uncertain. The germline gives CDR1 SGHDN, CDR2 FVKESK. The CDR3 runs 15 residues. V shed 0 bases and J shed 0 bases, with 8 bases lying between them. The CDR3 DNA sequence: TGTGCCAGCAGCCAAGAACTCAACCCTAACTATGGCTACACCTTC. Protein sequence: CASSQELNPNYGYTF.

This chain uses TRBV3-1 (or the pseudogene TRBV3-2) with TRBJ2-7; D is unclear. CDR1 is LGHDT, CDR2 YNNKEL, per germline (reference sequence). The CDR3 contains 12 residues. The V end lost 3 bases, the J end lost 4 bases, and 7 bases lay between the germline ends. The CDR3 sequence: CASSHSPYEQYF. As DNA, the CDR3 is TGTGCCAGCAGCCACTCCCCGTACGAGCAGTACTTC.

This chain joins TRBV24-1 and TRBJ2-2, with D possibly matching TRBD2 (5 bases). Trimming shortened V by 0 bases and J by 0 bases, and 7 bases separated the two germline ends. Per germline, CDR1 KGHDR and CDR2 SFDVKD. This CDR3 has 16 amino acids. CDR3: CATSDLGGTNTGELFF. Written as DNA, the CDR3 is TGTGCCACCAGTGATTTGGGAGGAACGAACACCGGGGAGCTGTTTTTT.

J is TRBJ1-2 and V is TRBV12-3 or TRBV12-4; D remains unclear. The CDR3 is 12 amino acids. Trimming cost V 3 bases and J 8 bases, with 10 bases left between them. The CDR3 DNA follows: TGTGCCAGCAGTTTCGGCGACGGGGGCTACACCTTC. Encoded protein: CASSFGDGGYTF.

J is TRBJ2-7 and V is TRBV30; 9 bases match TRBD1. Unmatched junction bases numbered 7, after V lost 2 bases and J lost 5 bases. The CDR3 has 14 residues. Per germline, CDR1 GTSNPN and CDR2 SVGIG (reference sequence). CDR3 DNA: TGTGCCTGGAGTCTATACAGGGGGCACGACGAGCAGTACTTC. It is translated as CAWSLYRGHDEQYF.

This clone was observed a single time. This chain uses TRBV27 with TRBJ2-7; 8 nucleotides agree with TRBD2. The CDR3 has 13 residues. Trimming took 7 bases from V and 2 from J; bases not matched to a gene: 4. The germline V gene encodes CDR1 MNHEY and CDR2 SMNVEV (reference sequence). CDR3 sequence (DNA): TGTGCCAGCAACGGGAGGGATACCTACGAGCAGTACTTC. It encodes CASNGRDTYEQYF.

The chain is built from TRBV25-1 and TRBJ1-1; no definite D call. CDR1 is MGHDK and CDR2 is SYGVNS in the germline V gene. Trimming took 6 bases from V and 7 from J, leaving 9 bases between them. The CDR3 is made up of 11 amino acids. CDR3 region: CASRDFLEAFF. Here the CDR3 DNA reads TGTGCCAGCAGGGACTTCCTTGAAGCTTTCTTT. Together with reference TRBV25-1 and TRBJ1-1, the CDR3 gives the full variable domain: EADIYQTPRYLVIGTGKKITLECSQTMGHDKMYWYQQDPGMELHLIHYSYGVNSTEKGDLSSESTVSRIRTEHFPLTLESARPSHTSQYLCASRDFLEAFFGQGTRLTVV.

V is TRBV4-1 and J is TRBJ1-6; 8 bases fit TRBD1. The V segment lost 2 bases and the J segment 9 bases; nucleotides outside the gene matches: 9. CDR1 is MGHRA, CDR2 YSYEKL, per germline. CDR3 length equals 16 residues. CDR3 residues: CASSQPRQGRGSPLHF. CDR3 nucleotides: TGCGCCAGCAGCCAACCCAGACAGGGGAGGGGTTCACCCCTCCACTTT.